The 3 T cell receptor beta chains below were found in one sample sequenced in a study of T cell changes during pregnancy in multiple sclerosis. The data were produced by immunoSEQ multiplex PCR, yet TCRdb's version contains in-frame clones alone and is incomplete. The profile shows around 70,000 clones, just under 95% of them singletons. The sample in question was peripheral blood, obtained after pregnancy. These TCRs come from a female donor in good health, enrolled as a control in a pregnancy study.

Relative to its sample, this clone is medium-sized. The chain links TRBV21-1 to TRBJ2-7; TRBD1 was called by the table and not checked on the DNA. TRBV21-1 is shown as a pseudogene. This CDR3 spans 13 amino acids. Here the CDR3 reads CASSKGTGDEQYF. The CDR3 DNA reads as TGTGCCAGCAGCAAGGGGACAGGGGACGAGCAGTACTTC.

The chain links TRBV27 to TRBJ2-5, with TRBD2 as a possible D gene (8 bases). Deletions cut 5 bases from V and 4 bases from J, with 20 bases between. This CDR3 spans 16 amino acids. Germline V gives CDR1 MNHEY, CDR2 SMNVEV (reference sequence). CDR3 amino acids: CASSPQGGLAGETQYF. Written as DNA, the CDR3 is TGTGCCAGCAGTCCCCAGGGGGGGCTAGCGGGAGAGACCCAGTACTTC.

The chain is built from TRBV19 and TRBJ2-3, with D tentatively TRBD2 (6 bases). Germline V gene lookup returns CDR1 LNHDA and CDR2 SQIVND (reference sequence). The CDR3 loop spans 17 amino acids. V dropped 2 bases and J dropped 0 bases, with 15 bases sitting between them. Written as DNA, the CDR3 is TGTGCCAGTAGTATAATAGGGATGGGGGGTAGCACAGATACGCAGTATTTT. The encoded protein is CASSIIGMGGSTDTQYF.